The rows below give T cell receptor beta chains drawn from one sample of a study of blood T cell repertoires in COVID-19. Some clones are missing from TCRdb's copy, which holds only in-frame ones; the method was immunoSEQ multiplex PCR. Of more than 400,000 clones detected, approximately 90% appear once; the ten largest clones hold 0.7%. The specimen sequenced was PBMCs or T cells enriched from blood (not recorded which). The receptors were sampled from a woman between 18 and 29 years old who had recovered from COVID-19. Each CDR3 is given without its conserved first and last residue.

CDR3aa | j_gene | v_gene
ASSTLETQY | TRBJ2-5 | TRBV3-1/TRBV3-2
ASSQSVLAGGDTSTDTQY | TRBJ2-3 | TRBV4-1
ASGGEGEEQF | TRBJ2-1 | TRBV2
ASSFQGSGEKLF | TRBJ1-4 | TRBV5-1
AWGRDRVNSPLH | TRBJ1-6 | TRBV30
ASSLGQNPGYT | TRBJ1-2 | TRBV6-5
ASNRRGQGEKLF | TRBJ1-4 | TRBV18
ASSLSQGRYEQY | TRBJ2-7 | TRBV28
ASSVEGAREQF | TRBJ2-1 | TRBV2
ASNHGSGAEAF | TRBJ1-1 | TRBV19
ASSPEGTSGNTIY | TRBJ1-3 | TRBV5-1
ASSYTGANTGELF | TRBJ2-2 | TRBV6-5
ASRMTREETQY | TRBJ2-5 | TRBV28
ASSLRGWGGDTEAF | TRBJ1-1 | TRBV27
ASRTGQGGYEQY | TRBJ2-7 | TRBV2
ASSRAGTGSYNEQF | TRBJ2-1 | TRBV4-1
ATRQSPNSYEQY | TRBJ2-7 | TRBV19
ARGGGPATNEKLF | TRBJ1-4 | TRBV2
ASSLVASLKPGSSTDTQY | TRBJ2-3 | TRBV5-1
ASSFWRGQIGELF | TRBJ2-2 | TRBV27
ASSEGQGRNYGYT | TRBJ1-2 | TRBV2
ASSQGRLAGGDNEQF | TRBJ2-1 | TRBV4-1
ASSPTGPYQPQH | TRBJ1-5 | TRBV2
ASTSTGGCGYT | TRBJ1-2 | TRBV21-1
ASSSGQGNTEAF | TRBJ1-1 | TRBV5-1
ASGRGAGRTEAF | TRBJ1-1 | TRBV27
ASSPFREAGNTIY | TRBJ1-3 | TRBV18
ASTQGGNSPLH | TRBJ1-6 | TRBV4-2
ASKGLAGNTGELF | TRBJ2-2 | TRBV2
ASSSQDRDNEKLF | TRBJ1-4 | TRBV5-4
SVEQKLMDEQF | TRBJ2-1 | TRBV29-1
ASSPPGAQETQY | TRBJ2-5 | TRBV6-5
ASSHPGLSRSGQY | TRBJ2-5 | TRBV4-1
ASSFLGEGGLAGTNYEQY | TRBJ2-7 | TRBV27
ASSFDDRGNSPLH | TRBJ1-6 | TRBV7-9
ASSLTGVHEKLF | TRBJ1-4 | TRBV7-8
ASNHRGPNEKLF | TRBJ1-4 | TRBV19
ASSVTGTGLADTQY | TRBJ2-3 | TRBV19
AWSEQGRSQPQH | TRBJ1-5 | TRBV30
ASRLGEVYGYT | TRBJ1-2 | TRBV30
ASSHVGLADEQF | TRBJ2-1 | TRBV14
ASSRDRAGTDTQY | TRBJ2-3 | TRBV19
ASSLDIQPQH | TRBJ1-5 | TRBV7-9
ASSERRGRGGTEAF | TRBJ1-1 | TRBV10-2
ASSRDTYGYT | TRBJ1-2 | TRBV7-9
ASSSRVLSSNQPQH | TRBJ1-5 | TRBV5-4
ASSQGGAAQGGETQY | TRBJ2-5 | TRBV7-9
ASSPPQVGLWGNQPQH | TRBJ1-5 | TRBV28